This paragraph reports one TCR beta chain. Its antigen is as yet unknown. These data belong to a study of T cell repertoires in cytomegalovirus infection. Study results and caveats: Pooled public TCR beta family frequency picked out CMV carriers with the relevant HLA.

The CDR3 covers 13 residues. Germline assignment: CDR1 DFQATT and CDR2 SNEGSKA (reference sequence). The J segment lost 3 bases and the V segment lost 5 bases, leaving 6 bases of the junction unmatched. TCRdb reprocessed the reads via MiXCR and lists one record per CDR3 protein. The sample lists 150,000 to 200,000 distinct CDR3 sequences, about a tenth occurring once. The clonotype was recovered from a human donor in good health (CMV status not recorded). Some clones in this sample may be carry-over from other donors' samples. Sequencing was carried out using PBMCs. The V and J genes are TRBV20-1 and TRBJ1-1, with 7 positions matching TRBD1. CDR3 nucleotides: TGCAGTGCTGGGGACAGCTCTCACACTGAAGCTTTCTTT. Protein: CSAGDSSHTEAFF.